These 22 T cell receptor beta chains came from one sample sequenced in a study of blood T cells in healthy people across ages. The use of a sample-barcoded 5' primer and a J-beta primer mix characterized a second PCR of 7 to 11 cycles. TCRdb recomputed calls from the 5' RACE reads with MiXCR, one row per CDR3 protein. The sample holds over a million distinct CDR3 sequences, roughly 40% seen once. Material: blood. These receptors came from a woman under 30 in good health.

The rearrangement links TRBV20-1 to TRBJ1-1; 11 bases align to TRBD1. Losses at the gene ends were 5 bases for V and 5 bases for J; bases not matched to a gene: 4. Germline V lookup: CDR1 DFQATT, CDR2 SNEGSKA (reference sequence). This CDR3 has 13 amino acids. For the CDR3, the DNA is TGCAGTGCTGGACAGGGGGCAGGAACTGAAGCTTTCTTT. It translates to CSAGQGAGTEAFF.

This sequence joins TRBV4-1 and TRBJ2-3; 7 bases fit TRBD1. This CDR3 is built from 16 residues. V gave up 0 bases and J gave up 2 bases; unmatched junction bases: 5. Germline-derived CDR1 and CDR2 are MGHRA and YSYEKL. The CDR3 DNA follows: TGCGCCAGCAGCCAAGATAGACAGGGCCACACAGATACGCAGTATTTT. Translation: CASSQDRQGHTDTQYF.

This rearrangement joins TRBV15 to TRBJ1-4; the D gene is possibly TRBD1 (5 bases). CDR1 LNHNV and CDR2 YYDKDF come from the germline V gene (reference sequence). The CDR3 is 14 amino acids. With 5 bases removed from V and 8 bases from J, the gap between germline ends came to 15 bases. The CDR3 nucleotides are TGTGCCACCAGCTCCCAGGGTGGCGACGAAAAACTGTTTTTT. Amino acid sequence: CATSSQGGDEKLFF.

This rearrangement joins TRBV7-3 to TRBJ2-3; 13 nucleotides align to TRBD2. The CDR3 spans 16 residues. V trimming: 4 bases; J trimming: 5 bases; junction bases outside the gene matches: 6. CDR1 is SGHTA, CDR2 FQGTGA, per germline. CDR3 residues: CASSSRTSGGLDTQYF. CDR3 DNA: TGTGCCAGCAGCTCAAGGACTAGCGGGGGTTTAGATACGCAGTATTTT. Drawing the rest from reference TRBV7-3 and TRBJ2-3, the complete variable domain is GAGVSQTPSNKVTEKGKYVELRCDPISGHTALYWYRQSLGQGPEFLIYFQGTGAADDSGLPNDRFFAVRPEGSVSTLKIQRTERGDSAVYLCASSSRTSGGLDTQYFGPGTRLTVL.

The chain uses TRBV28 and TRBJ1-1; tentative D call: TRBD1 (6 bases). CDR3 length: 14 residues. CDR1 and CDR2 from the germline V gene are MDHEN and SYDVKM. V lost 3 bases, J lost 5 bases, and 13 bases lay in between. This CDR3 reads CASSFGGAYTEAFF. In DNA form, the CDR3 reads TGTGCCAGCAGTTTTGGGGGGGCCTATACTGAAGCTTTCTTT.

The table lists this clonotype with a count of one. The chain links TRBV3-1 to TRBJ2-1; D is undetermined. The V gene's germline CDR1 is LGHDT and CDR2 YNNKEL (reference sequence). This CDR3 contains 15 residues. The V end was cut by 1 base, the J end by 6 bases, with 13 bases between. In DNA form, the CDR3 reads TGTGCCAGCAGCCAAGTTAGGGCAGTAGTCAATGAGCAGTTCTTC. It is translated as CASSQVRAVVNEQFF.

This clonotype was picked up a small number of times. V gene TRBV7-9 combines with J gene TRBJ2-7, with D possibly TRBD2 on 7 matching bases. The V gene lost 2 bases and the J gene lost 2 bases, with 19 bases spanning the gap. Germline-derived CDR1 and CDR2 are SEHNR and FQNEAQ (reference sequence). The CDR3 consists of 17 residues. CDR3: CASSLIGGRGTTYEQYF. CDR3 sequence (DNA): TGTGCCAGCAGCTTAATCGGGGGGCGGGGAACTACCTACGAGCAGTACTTC.

This sequence joins TRBV27 and TRBJ2-1, with a possible D match to TRBD1 (5 bases). CDR3 length equals 12 residues. V lost 6 bases and J lost 10, with 13 bases in between. In germline, CDR1 is MNHEY, CDR2 SMNVEV (reference sequence). CDR3 DNA: TGTGCCAGCAGCCATTCTTACAGGGAGCAGTTCTTC. It yields the protein CASSHSYREQFF.

The table lists this clonotype with a count of one. CDR3 sequence: CASSLGWGAITEAFF. Here the CDR3 DNA reads TGCGCCAGCAGCTTGGGATGGGGGGCGATCACTGAAGCTTTCTTT. The rearrangement uses TRBV5-1 and TRBJ1-1; D is perhaps TRBD1 (6 bases). The CDR3 runs to 15 residues. Germline V CDR1 and CDR2: SGHRS, YFSETQ. The germline V and J ends were trimmed by 0 bases and 4 bases, with 13 bases remaining between them.

The V and J genes are TRBV7-2 and TRBJ2-4; D possibly uses TRBD1 or TRBD2 (5 bases each). The DNA end is a closer match to TRBJ2-7, so the J assignment may be wrong. The V gene's germline CDR1 is SGHTA and CDR2 FQGNSA. The CDR3 is made up of 16 amino acids. CDR3 nucleotides: TGTGCCAGCAGCTCTCCCGCCGGGGCACTGACCTACGAGCAGTACTTC. It specifies CASSSPAGALTYEQYF.

The chain carries TRBV6-4 and TRBJ2-3; D remains unclear. Per germline, CDR1 MRHNA and CDR2 SNTAGT. CDR3 length: 15 residues. The V gene lost 3 bases and the J gene lost 1 base, with 11 bases spanning the gap. The DNA of the CDR3 is TGTGCCAGCAGTGAACGGCCCAGCGGCACAGATACGCAGTATTTT. It specifies CASSERPSGTDTQYF.

This clonotype was counted a few times. The CDR3, as DNA: TGCGCCAGCAGCCACCTCTGGGGGACGGGGACTGAAGCTTTCTTT. This gives the protein CASSHLWGTGTEAFF. V usage is TRBV4-1 and J usage is TRBJ1-1; TRBD1 might be the D (5 bases). The germline V gene encodes CDR1 MGHRA and CDR2 YSYEKL. Deletions cut 3 bases from V and 5 bases from J, with 16 bases between. The CDR3 runs 15 residues.

A remark on this clonotype: A read error may be the cause here, since a much bigger clone is one base away. V usage is TRBV5-1 and J usage is TRBJ2-5; D not certain. V was cut by 4 bases and J by 11 bases, with 18 bases left in between. The CDR3 extends over 13 amino acids. Germline CDR1 reads SGHRS; CDR2 reads YFSETQ. Here the CDR3 reads CASSLVLVNEQYF. The CDR3 coding sequence is TGCGCCAGCAGCCTAGTTCTAGTAAATGAGCAGTACTTC.

This clonotype was counted only a few times. The rearrangement joins TRBV29-1 to TRBJ2-1; D is unresolved. V was clipped by 6 bases and J by 2 bases, with 17 bases between them. CDR1 and CDR2 (germline): SQVTM, ANQGSEA. This CDR3 is built from 15 residues. CDR3 sequence reads: CSVGQDLKAYNEQFF. DNA for the CDR3: TGCAGCGTGGGCCAAGACCTGAAAGCCTACAATGAGCAGTTCTTC.

This clonotype was seen more than once but under ten times. The genes are TRBV24-1 and TRBJ2-7; 7 nucleotides align to TRBD2. V was pared by 4 bases and J by 0 bases, with 5 bases of the junction left unmatched. There are 15 residues in the CDR3. Germline V lookup: CDR1 KGHDR, CDR2 SFDVKD. The CDR3 region is CATSERESPSYEQYF. DNA for the CDR3: TGTGCCACCAGTGAGCGGGAGAGTCCCTCCTACGAGCAGTACTTC.

This clonotype was seen a handful of times. CDR3 protein: CASSSQDKATYEQYF. CDR3 DNA sequence: TGTGCCAGCAGCTCCCAAGACAAAGCGACCTACGAGCAGTACTTC. The chain links TRBV11-2 to TRBJ2-7; the D is unclear. Germline V gene lookup returns CDR1 SGHAT and CDR2 FQNNGV. The CDR3 loop spans 15 amino acids. The V end was cut by 4 bases, the J end by 2 bases, with 15 bases between.

This clonotype was seen more than once but under ten times. The chain has TRBV2 and TRBJ2-7; D may be TRBD2 (6 bases). This CDR3 region has 15 residues. Trimming cost V 5 bases and J 0 bases, with 14 bases left between them. CDR1 is SNHLY and CDR2 is FYNNEI in the germline V gene. CDR3 sequence reads: CASSLLARSSYEQYF. The CDR3, as DNA: TGTGCCAGCAGTTTGCTAGCGAGGAGCTCCTACGAGCAGTACTTC.

This clonotype was observed a handful of times. V usage is TRBV10-3 and J usage is TRBJ2-3; 12 bases agree with TRBD2. The germline V gene has CDR1 ENHRY and CDR2 SYGVKD. V lost 6 bases, J lost 0 bases, and 10 bases stayed unmatched. CDR3 size: 18 residues. DNA for the CDR3: TGTGCCATCAGGGCCACTAGCGGGGGGCAAACTAGCACAGATACGCAGTATTTT. Translation gives CAIRATSGGQTSTDTQYF.

Only a few counts were recorded for this clonotype. CDR3 DNA sequence: TGCAGTGCTGAAAAGGCCCGACTAGCGGGAGATCCCACAGATACGCAGTATTTT. It translates to CSAEKARLAGDPTDTQYF. The chain uses TRBV20-1 and TRBJ2-3, with TRBD2 matching 12 bases. Germline-derived CDR1 and CDR2 are DFQATT and SNEGSKA (reference sequence). With V trimmed by 5 bases and J by 2 bases, 14 bases remained unmatched. The CDR3 has 18 residues.

V is TRBV29-1 and J is TRBJ1-1; a weak D match, TRBD1 (5 bases). The V gene lost 5 bases and the J gene lost 3 bases, with 7 bases spanning the gap. CDR1 is SQVTM and CDR2 is ANQGSEA in the germline V gene. The length of the CDR3 is 11 residues. CDR3 sequence reads: CSVRGYTEAFF. The DNA of the CDR3 is TGCAGCGTTAGGGGTTACACTGAAGCTTTCTTT.

This clonotype was detected a few times. The CDR3 DNA follows: TGTGCCATCAGCCTCGACTGGTCCTTTAATACGCAGTATTTT. This codes for CAISLDWSFNTQYF. The rearrangement links TRBV10-3 to TRBJ2-3, with D unresolved. Germline CDR1 is ENHRY and CDR2 is SYGVKD. V dropped 6 bases and J dropped 7 bases, with 17 bases sitting between them. The CDR3 contains 14 residues.

The chain links TRBV4-1 to TRBJ1-5, with a weak D call TRBD1 (5 bases). The CDR3 sequence is 14 residues long. The germline V gene encodes CDR1 MGHRA and CDR2 YSYEKL. V dropped 2 bases and J dropped 7 bases, with 12 bases sitting between them. DNA of the CDR3: TGCGCCAGCAGCCAAACGGGACTGCCGCAGCCCCAGCATTTT. Protein product: CASSQTGLPQPQHF.